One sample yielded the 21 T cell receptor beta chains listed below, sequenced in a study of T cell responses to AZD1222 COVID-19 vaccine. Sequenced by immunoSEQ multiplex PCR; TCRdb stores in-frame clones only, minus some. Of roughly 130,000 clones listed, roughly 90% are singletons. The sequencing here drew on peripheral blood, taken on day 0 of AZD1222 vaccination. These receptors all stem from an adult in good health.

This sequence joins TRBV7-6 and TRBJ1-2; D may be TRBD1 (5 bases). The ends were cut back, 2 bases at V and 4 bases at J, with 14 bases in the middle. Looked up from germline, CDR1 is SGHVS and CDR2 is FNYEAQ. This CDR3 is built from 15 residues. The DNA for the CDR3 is TGTGCCAGCAGCTTAAAGAGGGACGGAAGCTATGGCTACACCTTC. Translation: CASSLKRDGSYGYTF.

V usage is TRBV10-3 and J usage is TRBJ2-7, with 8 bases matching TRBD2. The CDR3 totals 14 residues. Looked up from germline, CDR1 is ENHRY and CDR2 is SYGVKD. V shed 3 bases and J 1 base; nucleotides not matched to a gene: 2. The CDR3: CAISESGGSYEQYF. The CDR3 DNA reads TGTGCCATCAGTGAATCGGGGGGGTCCTACGAGCAGTACTTC.

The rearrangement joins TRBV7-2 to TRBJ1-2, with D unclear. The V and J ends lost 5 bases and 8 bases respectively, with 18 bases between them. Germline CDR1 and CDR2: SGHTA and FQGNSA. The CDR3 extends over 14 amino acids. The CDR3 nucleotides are TGTGCCAGCAGCCCCCCTGGGAGGGTAGGCGGCTACACCTTC. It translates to CASSPPGRVGGYTF.

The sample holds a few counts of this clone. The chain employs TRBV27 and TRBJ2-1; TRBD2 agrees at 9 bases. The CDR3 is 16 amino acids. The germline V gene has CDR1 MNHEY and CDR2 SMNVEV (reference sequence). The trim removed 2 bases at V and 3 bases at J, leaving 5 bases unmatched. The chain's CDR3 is CASSLRLAVSYNEQFF. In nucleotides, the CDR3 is TGTGCCAGCAGTTTAAGACTAGCGGTTAGCTACAATGAGCAGTTCTTC.

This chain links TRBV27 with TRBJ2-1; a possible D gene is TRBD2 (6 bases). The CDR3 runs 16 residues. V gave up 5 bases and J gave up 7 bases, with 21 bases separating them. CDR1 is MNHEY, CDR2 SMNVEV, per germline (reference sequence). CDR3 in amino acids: CASSPWGEKVENEQFF. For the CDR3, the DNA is TGTGCCAGCAGTCCCTGGGGGGAGAAGGTGGAAAATGAGCAGTTCTTC.

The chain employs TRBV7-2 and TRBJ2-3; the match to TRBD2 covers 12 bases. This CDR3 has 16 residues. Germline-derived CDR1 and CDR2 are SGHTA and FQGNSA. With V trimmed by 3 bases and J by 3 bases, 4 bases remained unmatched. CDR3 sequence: CASSFEGLAGTDTQYF. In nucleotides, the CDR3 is TGTGCCAGCAGCTTTGAGGGACTAGCGGGTACAGATACGCAGTATTTT.

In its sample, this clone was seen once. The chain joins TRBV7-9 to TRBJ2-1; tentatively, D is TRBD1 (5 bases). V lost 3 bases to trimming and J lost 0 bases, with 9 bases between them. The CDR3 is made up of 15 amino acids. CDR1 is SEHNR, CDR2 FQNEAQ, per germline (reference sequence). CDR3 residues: CASSFSTGSYNEQFF. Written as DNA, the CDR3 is TGTGCCAGCAGCTTTTCTACAGGCTCCTACAATGAGCAGTTCTTC.

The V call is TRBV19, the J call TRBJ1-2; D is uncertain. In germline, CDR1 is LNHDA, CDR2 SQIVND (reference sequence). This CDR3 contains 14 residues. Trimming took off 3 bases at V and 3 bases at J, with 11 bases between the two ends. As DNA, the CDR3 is TGTGCCAGTAGTATGAGGACCGCCCACTATGGCTACACCTTC. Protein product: CASSMRTAHYGYTF.

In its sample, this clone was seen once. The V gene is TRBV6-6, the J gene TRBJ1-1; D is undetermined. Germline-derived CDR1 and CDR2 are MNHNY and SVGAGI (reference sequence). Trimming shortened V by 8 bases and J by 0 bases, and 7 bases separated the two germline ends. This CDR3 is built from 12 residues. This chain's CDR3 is CASLTLNTEAFF. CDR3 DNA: TGTGCCAGCTTAACGCTGAACACTGAAGCTTTCTTT.

The CDR3 loop is CASSGTANTEAFF. CDR3 DNA: TGTGCCAGCAGCGGTACAGCGAACACTGAAGCTTTCTTT. This chain uses TRBV9 with TRBJ1-1; no firm D call. Trimming took 3 bases from V and 1 from J, leaving 7 bases between them. The CDR3 consists of 13 residues. The V gene's germline CDR1 is SGDLS and CDR2 YYNGEE.

DNA for the CDR3: TGCGCCAGCAGCCCCTGGGGAGGGACGGGGGAGCAGTACTTC. Encoded protein: CASSPWGGTGEQYF. The rearrangement joins TRBV5-1 to TRBJ2-7, with TRBD2 matching over 7 bases. V lost 4 bases to trimming and J lost 7 bases; unmatched junction nucleotides: 11. Germline CDR1 is SGHRS and CDR2 is YFSETQ. This CDR3 has 14 residues.

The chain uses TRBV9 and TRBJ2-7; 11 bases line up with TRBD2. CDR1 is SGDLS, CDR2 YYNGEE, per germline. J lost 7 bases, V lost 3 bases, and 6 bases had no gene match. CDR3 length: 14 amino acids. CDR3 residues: CASSATSGIEEQYF. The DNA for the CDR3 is TGTGCCAGCAGCGCGACTAGCGGGATAGAGGAGCAGTACTTC.

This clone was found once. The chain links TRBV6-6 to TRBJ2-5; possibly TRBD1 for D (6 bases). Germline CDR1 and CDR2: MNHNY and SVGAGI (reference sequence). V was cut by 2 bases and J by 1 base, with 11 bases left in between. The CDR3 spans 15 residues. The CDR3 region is CASSYGGRGQETQYF. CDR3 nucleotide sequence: TGTGCCAGCAGTTACGGGGGCAGGGGCCAAGAGACCCAGTACTTC.

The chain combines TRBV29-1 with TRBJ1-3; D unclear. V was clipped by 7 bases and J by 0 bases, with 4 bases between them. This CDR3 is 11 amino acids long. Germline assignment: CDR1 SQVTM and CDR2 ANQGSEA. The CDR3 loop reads CSAHSGNTIYF. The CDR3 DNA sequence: TGCAGCGCCCACTCTGGAAACACCATATATTTT.

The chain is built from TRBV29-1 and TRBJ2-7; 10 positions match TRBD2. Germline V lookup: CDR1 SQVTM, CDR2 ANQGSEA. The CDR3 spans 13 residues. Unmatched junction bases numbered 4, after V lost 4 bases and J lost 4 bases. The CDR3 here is CSVAASGSYEQYF. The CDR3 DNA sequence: TGCAGCGTTGCGGCTAGCGGGAGTTACGAGCAGTACTTC.

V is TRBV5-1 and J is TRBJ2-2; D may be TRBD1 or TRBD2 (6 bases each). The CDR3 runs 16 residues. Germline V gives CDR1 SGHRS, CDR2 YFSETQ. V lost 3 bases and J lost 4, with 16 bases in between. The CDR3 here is CASSSTRGRTTGELFF. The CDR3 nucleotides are TGCGCCAGCAGCTCGACACGGGGGCGCACCACCGGGGAGCTGTTTTTT.

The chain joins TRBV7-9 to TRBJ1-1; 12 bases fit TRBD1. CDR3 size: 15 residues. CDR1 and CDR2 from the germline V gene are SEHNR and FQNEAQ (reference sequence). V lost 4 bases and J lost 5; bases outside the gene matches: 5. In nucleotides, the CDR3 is TGTGCCAGCAGCTATAGGGACAGGGGGCCTACTGAAGCTTTCTTT. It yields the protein CASSYRDRGPTEAFF.

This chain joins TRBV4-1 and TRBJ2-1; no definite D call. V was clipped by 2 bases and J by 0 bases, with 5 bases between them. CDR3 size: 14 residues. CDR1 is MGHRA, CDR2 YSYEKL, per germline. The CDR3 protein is CASSQKSSYNEQFF. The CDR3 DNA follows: TGCGCCAGCAGCCAAAAGAGCTCCTACAATGAGCAGTTCTTC.

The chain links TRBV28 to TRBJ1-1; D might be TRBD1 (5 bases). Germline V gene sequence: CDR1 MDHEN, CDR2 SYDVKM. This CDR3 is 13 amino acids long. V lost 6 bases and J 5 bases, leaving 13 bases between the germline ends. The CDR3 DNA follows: TGTGCCAGCAGGGTCGGGGGGGTAACTGAAGCTTTCTTT. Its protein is CASRVGGVTEAFF.

The CDR3 DNA reads TGTGCCAGCCAGACAGGGTACTTCGACAATTCACCCCTCCACTTT. This gives the protein CASQTGYFDNSPLHF. The V gene is TRBV27, the J gene TRBJ1-6; TRBD1 agrees at 7 bases. CDR3 length equals 15 residues. V shed 8 bases and J 7 bases; nucleotides not matched to a gene: 11. The germline CDR1 and CDR2 sequences are MNHEY and SMNVEV (reference sequence).

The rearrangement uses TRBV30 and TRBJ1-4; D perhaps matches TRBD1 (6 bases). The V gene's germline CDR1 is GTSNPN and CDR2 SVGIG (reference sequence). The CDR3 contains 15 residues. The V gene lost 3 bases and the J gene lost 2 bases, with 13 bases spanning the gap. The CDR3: CAWSQTTGTNEKLFF. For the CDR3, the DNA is TGTGCCTGGAGCCAAACCACAGGGACTAATGAAAAACTGTTTTTT.